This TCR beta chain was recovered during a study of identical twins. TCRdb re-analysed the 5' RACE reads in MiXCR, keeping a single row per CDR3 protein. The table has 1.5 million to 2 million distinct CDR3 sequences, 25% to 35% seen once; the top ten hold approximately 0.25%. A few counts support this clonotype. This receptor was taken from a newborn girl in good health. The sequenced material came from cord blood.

The CDR3 loop reads CASSLVFLLREQFF. CDR3 in DNA: TGTGCCAGCAGCTTAGTCTTTCTCTTGCGGGAGCAGTTCTTC. This sequence joins TRBV7-2 and TRBJ2-1; no firm D call. CDR3 length equals 14 residues. Germline lookup yields CDR1 SGHTA and CDR2 FQGNSA. V lost 1 base, J lost 10 bases, and 14 bases lay in between.